Below are 28 T cell receptor beta chains sequenced from a single sample in a study of tumor-infiltrating lymphocytes in primary liver carcinoma. The investigators made TCR beta cDNA from 400 to 500 ng total RNA, using a constant-region primer. What produced the TCR beta libraries was three nested multiplex PCR rounds using slightly modified ARM-PCR. Rounds one and two of PCR, each of about 10 cycles, were primed with TRBV1-TRBV30 forward primers and a C-beta reverse primer. Using its own MiXCR run on the multiplex PCR reads, TCRdb lists one record per CDR3 protein. The table records 150,000 to 200,000 distinct CDR3 sequences, around four fifths of them present only once. Scientists recovered RNA and DNA together from roughly 21-30 mg of unsorted bulk tissue. The specimen sequenced was tumor tissue from primary liver carcinoma. These receptors all stem from a man aged 40-50 years with primary liver carcinoma and hepatitis B virus infection.

This clonotype showed up many times. The chain employs TRBV7-9 and TRBJ1-1, with a weak D call TRBD1 (6 bases). This CDR3 contains 13 residues. Trimming cost V 8 bases and J 2 bases, with 12 bases left between them. CDR1 and CDR2 from the germline V gene are SEHNR and FQNEAQ (reference sequence). The chain's CDR3 is CASSDSFNTEAFF. DNA for the CDR3: TGTGCCAGCTCGGACAGCTTCAACACTGAAGCTTTCTTT. Using reference TRBV7-9 and TRBJ1-1 for the parts outside the CDR3, the full variable domain is DTGVSQNPRHKITKRGQNVTFRCDPISEHNRLYWYRQTLGQGPEFLTYFQNEAQLEKSRLLSDRFSAERPKGSFSTLEIQRTEQGDSAMYLCASSDSFNTEAFFGQGTRLTVV.

This clonotype was detected only once. The junction departs from germline at one end; a sequencing error may be responsible. The genes are TRBV5-4 and TRBJ2-7, with TRBD1 matching over 7 bases. Germline V CDR1 and CDR2: SGHNT, YYREEE (reference sequence). This CDR3 is built from 15 residues. The CDR3 region has the DNA TGTCCCAGTAGCTTGACGGGACAGCATCTCTACGAGCAGTACTTC. This sequence encodes CPSSLTGQHLYEQYF.

Points on this clonotype: The junction differs from germline at one of its ends, possibly a read error. The chain has TRBV5-4 and TRBJ2-2; TRBD2 matches 8 bases. The CDR3 is 16 residues long. Germline-derived CDR1 and CDR2 are SGHNT and YYREEE (reference sequence). Here the CDR3 DNA reads TGTGCCAGCAGCCCCAGACTAGCGCAGAGCACCGGGAAGCTGTTTTTT. As protein: CASSPRLAQSTGKLFF.

On this clonotype: A junction end diverges from the germline sequence, so it may reflect a read error. This chain uses TRBV14 with TRBJ2-3, with D uncertain. From germline, CDR1 is SGHDN and CDR2 FVKESK. CDR3 length: 13 residues. In nucleotides, the CDR3 is TGTGCCAGCAGCCCCAGGAGTTCAGATACACAGTATTTT. Protein product: CASSPRSSDTQYF.

CDR3 sequence reads: CSVTPVGARQYF. The CDR3 DNA reads TGCAGCGTCACGCCGGTAGGGGCTCGGCAGTACTTC. The J gene is TRBJ2-7, the V gene TRBV29-1, with D possibly matching TRBD1 (5 bases). Trimming pared 6 bases from V and 9 bases from J, leaving 18 bases between. Looked up from germline, CDR1 is SQVTM and CDR2 is ANQGSEA. The CDR3 contains 12 residues.

This clonotype was seen a handful of times. The J gene is TRBJ2-2, the V gene TRBV29-1, with D hard to call. This CDR3 region has 12 residues. Looked up from germline, CDR1 is SQVTM and CDR2 is ANQGSEA. V was pared by 1 base and J by 10 bases, with 10 bases between. CDR3 in amino acids: CSVEANTEELFF. CDR3 sequence (DNA): TGCAGCGTTGAAGCGAACACAGAGGAGCTGTTTTTT.

Regarding this clonotype: Given a much more abundant clone one base away, this may be a read error. V and J are TRBV7-8 and TRBJ2-1, with D perhaps TRBD2 (5 bases). The CDR3 contains 14 residues. Germline loops: CDR1 SGHVS, CDR2 FQNEAQ. In nucleotides, the CDR3 is TGTGTCAGCAGCCCAGCCGGCCGCGGGAATGAGCAGTTCTTC. Protein sequence: CVSSPAGRGNEQFF.

This clonotype was counted a single time. V is TRBV4-3 and J is TRBJ2-1, with D uncertain. The CDR3 spans 14 residues. CDR1 and CDR2 from the germline V gene are LGHNA and YSLEER. V lost 3 bases and J lost 10, with 16 bases in between. The CDR3 DNA sequence: TGCGCCAGCAGCCATGAGTCGCAGCACGAAGAGCAGTTCTTC. Protein: CASSHESQHEEQFF.

Ten or more counts support this clonotype. V is TRBV4-1 and J is TRBJ2-7; no clear D gene. Trimming cost V 0 bases and J 6 bases, with 12 bases left between them. Germline V gene data show CDR1 as MGHRA and CDR2 as YSYEKL. The CDR3 has 14 amino acids. The CDR3 reads CASSQDLDRAEQYF. CDR3 DNA sequence: TGCGCCAGCAGCCAAGATCTGGACCGTGCCGAGCAGTACTTC.

The sample holds many counts of this clonotype. V usage is TRBV28 and J usage is TRBJ2-1; 10 nucleotides agree with TRBD2. The CDR3 spans 13 residues. Trimming at V came to 4 bases and at J to 14 bases, leaving 8 bases not matched to a gene. Per germline, CDR1 MDHEN and CDR2 SYDVKM. As DNA, the CDR3 is TGTGCCAGCAGTTCCGAACCTAGCGGGAGAAAGTTCTTC. Its protein is CASSSEPSGRKFF. The complete variable domain, with remaining parts taken from reference TRBV28 and TRBJ2-1, reads DVKVTQSSRYLVKRTGEKVFLECVQDMDHENMFWYRQDPGLGLRLIYFSYDVKMKEKGDIPEGYSVSREKKERFSLILESASTNQTSMYLCASSSEPSGRKFFGPGTRLTVL.

The rearrangement uses TRBV12-3 or TRBV12-4 and TRBJ2-1, with D possibly being TRBD1 (6 bases). This CDR3 spans 14 amino acids. Trimming pared 7 bases from V and 7 bases from J, leaving 17 bases between. In DNA form, the CDR3 reads TGTGCCAGCAATCCCCAGGGGCAGCGGAATGAGCAGTTCTTC. The encoded protein is CASNPQGQRNEQFF.

Of note for this clonotype: The DNA is left out, because the CDR3 cannot be placed on it with certainty; the CDR3 is given as TCRdb lists it. The rearrangement uses TRBV6-6 and TRBJ2-2; no DNA check was done on the table's D call, TRBD1. CDR1 and CDR2 from the germline V gene are MNHNY and SVGAGI (reference sequence). The CDR3 is 14 residues long, ends included. CDR3 region: CAISFARGTWEMFF.

This chain joins TRBV20-1 and TRBJ2-3; 9 nucleotides agree with TRBD2. CDR3 length: 13 amino acids. In germline, CDR1 is DFQATT, CDR2 SNEGSKA (reference sequence). CDR3 sequence (DNA): TGCATTGTCCCAGCGGGAGGTGTCGTTACGCAGTATTTT. Translated, it gives CIVPAGGVVTQYF.

With regard to this clonotype: Since no conserved phenylalanine or tryptophan closes the CDR3, a read error is the likely cause. This chain links TRBV6-5 with TRBJ1-4; unclear D gene. Germline CDR1 is MNHEY and CDR2 is SVGAGI. The ends were cut back, 0 bases at V and 5 bases at J, with 13 bases in the middle. The length of the CDR3 is 16 residues. The CDR3, as DNA: TGTGCCAGCAGTTACTCGTCCGGTACGTCAAATGAAAAACTGTTTTAT. It specifies CASSYSSGTSNEKLFY.

To note about this clonotype: The junction does not match germline at one end; this may be a read error. V is TRBV29-1 and J is TRBJ2-1, with D possibly matching TRBD2 (5 bases). The germline gives CDR1 SQVTM, CDR2 ANQGSEA. The CDR3 is 13 amino acids. The CDR3 loop is CRVVCAQSGEQFF. CDR3 in DNA: TGCAGGGTTGTCTGTGCCCAGAGCGGTGAGCAGTTCTTC.

The gene calls are TRBV27 and TRBJ2-1, with 11 bases matching TRBD2. Looked up from germline, CDR1 is MNHEY and CDR2 is SMNVEV (reference sequence). The J segment lost 0 bases and the V segment lost 2 bases, leaving 9 bases of the junction unmatched. This CDR3 spans 19 amino acids. CDR3 sequence: CASSLGLAGGVPSYNEQFF. The CDR3 nucleotides read TGTGCCAGCAGTTTAGGTCTAGCGGGAGGTGTCCCCTCCTACAATGAGCAGTTCTTC.

This clonotype is a singleton in its sample. One junction end does not reproduce the germline sequence, and a read error may be involved. J is TRBJ2-7 and V is TRBV7-9, with 8 bases aligning to TRBD1. There are 14 residues in the CDR3. Germline loops: CDR1 SEHNR, CDR2 FQNEAQ (reference sequence). CDR3 region: CASSTGQGSNDQYF. DNA for the CDR3: TGTGCCAGCAGCACCGGACAGGGTTCTAACGATCAGTACTTC.

In its sample, this clonotype was seen a few times. This sequence joins TRBV28 and TRBJ2-7; 7 bases agree with TRBD1. V lost 9 bases to trimming and J lost 5 bases; unmatched junction nucleotides: 16. The CDR3 has 15 residues. The germline V gene has CDR1 MDHEN and CDR2 SYDVKM. The CDR3 coding sequence is TGTGCCAGTTCGCCACCTGACAGGGTCTTCCACGAGCAGTACTTC. As protein: CASSPPDRVFHEQYF.

V and J are TRBV11-2 and TRBJ2-5, with D tentatively TRBD2 (5 bases). Trimming left V 5 bases short and J 5 bases short, with 27 bases between. There are 18 residues in the CDR3. Germline loops: CDR1 SGHAT, CDR2 FQNNGV. The CDR3 region has the DNA TGTGCCAGCAGCCCTAGCTCAATGCAGTATACTGGGCGGGAGACCCAGTACTTC. Residues: CASSPSSMQYTGRETQYF.

The genes are TRBV29-1 and TRBJ2-5; TRBD2 aligns across 8 bases. CDR3 length: 15 residues. CDR1 and CDR2 (germline): SQVTM, ANQGSEA. The V gene end was trimmed by 7 bases and the J gene end by 4 bases; junction bases not matched to a gene: 14. CDR3 region: CSAYGTRFVRETQYF. As DNA, the CDR3 is TGCAGCGCATACGGGACTAGGTTCGTTAGAGAGACCCAGTACTTC.

This rearrangement joins TRBV5-4 to TRBJ2-5, with D tentatively TRBD2 (5 bases). CDR1 and CDR2 from the germline V gene are SGHNT and YYREEE (reference sequence). V was clipped by 4 bases and J by 4 bases, with 20 bases between them. The CDR3 extends over 16 amino acids. The CDR3 protein is CASSLADGVFGETQYF. In DNA form, the CDR3 reads TGTGCCAGCAGCCTGGCTGACGGGGTGTTTGGAGAGACCCAGTACTTC. The full variable domain, in which reference TRBV5-4 and TRBJ2-5 provide the parts outside the CDR3, is ETGVTQSPTHLIKTRGQQVTLRCSSQSGHNTVSWYQQALGQGPQFIFQYYREEENGRGNFPPRFSGLQFPNYSSELNVNALELDDSALYLCASSLADGVFGETQYFGPGTRLLVL.

To note about this clonotype: Mismatch with germline at one junction end may stem from a read error. This chain joins TRBV6-6 and TRBJ1-1; TRBD1 agrees at 8 bases. The germline V gene has CDR1 MNHNY and CDR2 SVGAGI (reference sequence). This CDR3 is 13 amino acids long. The CDR3 DNA reads TGCGCCAGCGGCACAGGGGGGGCTACTGAAGCTTTCTTT. As protein: CASGTGGATEAFF.

This rearrangement joins TRBV29-1 to TRBJ2-7, with D perhaps being TRBD1 or TRBD2 (6 bases each). The CDR3 contains 13 residues. Looked up from germline, CDR1 is SQVTM and CDR2 is ANQGSEA. CDR3 amino acids: CNRGAGTSYEQYF. CDR3 nucleotides: TGCAACCGCGGGGCAGGGACATCCTACGAGCAGTACTTC.

A remark on this clonotype: Because it lacks the conserved phenylalanine or tryptophan at the end, this CDR3 is likely a read error. This chain links TRBV29-1 with TRBJ1-1; D may be TRBD1 (5 bases). CDR3 size: 14 residues. Trimming pared 7 bases from V and 3 bases from J, leaving 18 bases between. CDR1 SQVTM and CDR2 ANQGSEA come from the germline V gene. CDR3 amino acids: CSALRLLGDTEAFY. The CDR3 coding sequence is TGCAGCGCCCTCAGACTTCTGGGGGACACTGAAGCTTTCTAT.

This clonotype was counted many times. DNA for the CDR3: TGCGCCAGCAGACGAAACCTAGGGGATGAGCAGTTCTTC. Residues: CASRRNLGDEQFF. The chain combines TRBV5-1 with TRBJ2-1, with TRBD1 as a possible D gene (5 bases). Germline lookup yields CDR1 SGHRS and CDR2 YFSETQ. The V gene lost 5 bases and the J gene lost 8 bases, with 14 bases spanning the gap. The CDR3 runs to 13 residues.

The chain employs TRBV5-1 and TRBJ1-5; TRBD1 matches at 7 bases. CDR3 size: 15 residues. Germline lookup yields CDR1 SGHRS and CDR2 YFSETQ. The CDR3 reads CDISLHRDRHRPQHF. The DNA of the CDR3 is TGCGACATCAGCTTGCACCGGGACAGACATCGGCCCCAGCATTTT. Looking up the rest from reference TRBV5-1 and TRBJ1-5 gives the full variable domain: KAGVTQTPRYLIKTRGQQVTLSCSPISGHRSVSWYQQTPGQGLQFLFEYFSETQRNKGNFPGRFSGRQFSNSRSEMNVSTLELGDSALYLCDISLHRDRHRPQHFGDGTRLSIL.

The chain couples TRBV28 to TRBJ1-4; maybe TRBD1 (5 bases). The germline gives CDR1 MDHEN, CDR2 SYDVKM. V was pared by 5 bases and J by 12 bases, with 28 bases between. The CDR3 spans 17 residues. The CDR3 nucleotides are TGTGCCAGCAGTCACCGGGATAGGGGTCCTGCTATCGTAGAACTGTTTTTT. It translates to CASSHRDRGPAIVELFF.

On this clonotype: Sequence at one end of the junction differs from germline and may be a read error. This chain links TRBV12-3 or TRBV12-4 with TRBJ2-7; tentatively, D is TRBD1 or TRBD2 (6 bases each). The CDR3 spans 13 residues. The CDR3 coding sequence is TGTGACAGCAGTTTAGGGGGGACCGGGGAGCAGTATTTC. Residues: CDSSLGGTGEQYF.